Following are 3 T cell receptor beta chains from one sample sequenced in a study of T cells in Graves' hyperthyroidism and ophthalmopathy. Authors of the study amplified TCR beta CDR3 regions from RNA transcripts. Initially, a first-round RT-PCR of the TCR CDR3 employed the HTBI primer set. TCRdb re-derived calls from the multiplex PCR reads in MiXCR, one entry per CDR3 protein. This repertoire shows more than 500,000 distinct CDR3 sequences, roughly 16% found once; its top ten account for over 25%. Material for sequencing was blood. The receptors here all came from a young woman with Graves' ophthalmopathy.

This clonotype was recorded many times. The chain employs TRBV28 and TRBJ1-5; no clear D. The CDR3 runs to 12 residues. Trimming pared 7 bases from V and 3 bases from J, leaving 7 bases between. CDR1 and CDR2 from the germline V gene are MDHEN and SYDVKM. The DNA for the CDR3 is TGTGCCAGCACGGCTACCAATCAGCCCCAGCATTTT. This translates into CASTATNQPQHF.

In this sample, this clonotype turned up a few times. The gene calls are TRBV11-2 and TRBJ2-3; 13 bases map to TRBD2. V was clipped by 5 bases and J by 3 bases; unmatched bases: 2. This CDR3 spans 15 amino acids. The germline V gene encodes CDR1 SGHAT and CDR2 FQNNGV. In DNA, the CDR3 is TGTGCCAGCAGCGTACTAGCGGGAGGGACAGATACGCAGTATTTT. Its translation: CASSVLAGGTDTQYF. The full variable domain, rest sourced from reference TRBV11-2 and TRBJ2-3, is EAGVAQSPRYKIIEKRQSVAFWCNPISGHATLYWYQQILGQGPKLLIQFQNNGVVDDSQLPKDRFSAERLKGVDSTLKIQPAKLEDSAVYLCASSVLAGGTDTQYFGPGTRLTVL.

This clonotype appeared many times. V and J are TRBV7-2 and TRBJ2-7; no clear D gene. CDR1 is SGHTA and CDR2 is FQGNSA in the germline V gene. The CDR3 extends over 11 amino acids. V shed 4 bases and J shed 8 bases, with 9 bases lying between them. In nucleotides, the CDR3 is TGTGCCAGCAGCTCCTTGACCCAGCAGTACTTC. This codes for CASSSLTQQYF.